This T cell receptor (beta chain) emerged from a study of CD8+ T cells in alopecia areata. RNA extraction was followed by reverse transcription into cDNA, which acted as the sequencing template. Data came from immunoSEQ multiplex PCR; TCRdb stores just in-frame clones and leaves some out. Of around 60,000 clones in the sample, around 45% were seen once. The CDR3 covers 13 residues. The germline V gene has CDR1 SGHAT and CDR2 FQNNGV. Noted treatment: oral pan-JAK inhibitor, 5-10 mg twice daily. By proportion, this clone is large. One end of the junction fails to match germline, which may point to a read error.

This receptor was obtained from a human donor with alopecia areata. This material consisted of CD8+ T cells sorted from blood, taken around week 37, from a patient treated with tofacitinib. The chain recombines TRBV11-2 with TRBJ1-2, with no clear D. CDR3 nucleotide sequence: TGTGCCAGCAGCCCGTTAGGATACTACGGCTACACCTTC. Translated, it gives CASSPLGYYGYTF.